This T cell receptor beta chain is drawn from a study of CXCR3-negative and CXCR3-positive naive CD8 T cells. The method, 5' RACE with UMI labels, was used to prepare the TRB cDNA libraries. Using the 5' RACE reads, TCRdb records one entry per CDR3 protein without DNA. The sample has tens of thousands of distinct CDR3 sequences, and its top ten clones hold around 1.9%. Naive CD8+ T cells were CD45RO-CCR7+CD27+CD95-. The CDR3 loop spans 13 amino acids. In germline, CDR1 is SQVTM, CDR2 ANQGSEA. The chain employs TRBV29-1 and TRBJ2-5; the TCRdb call, TRBD1, lacks DNA for checking. The TCR sequence derives from a human donor in good health. Some clones in this sample may be carry-over from other donors' samples. The sequenced sample consisted of naive CXCR3- CD8+ T cells from blood. Subset indicated: CD45RO-CCR7+CD27+CD95- naive CD8+ T cells lacking CXCR3 (TNR3-). The CDR3 reads CSVVGAGEDTQYF. Full variable domain (missing parts from reference TRBV29-1 and TRBJ2-5): SAVISQKPSRDICQRGTSLTIQCQVDSQVTMMFWYRQQPGQSLTLIATANQGSEATYESGFVIDKFPISRPNLTFSTLTVSNMSPEDSSIYLCSVVGAGEDTQYFGPGTRLLVL.